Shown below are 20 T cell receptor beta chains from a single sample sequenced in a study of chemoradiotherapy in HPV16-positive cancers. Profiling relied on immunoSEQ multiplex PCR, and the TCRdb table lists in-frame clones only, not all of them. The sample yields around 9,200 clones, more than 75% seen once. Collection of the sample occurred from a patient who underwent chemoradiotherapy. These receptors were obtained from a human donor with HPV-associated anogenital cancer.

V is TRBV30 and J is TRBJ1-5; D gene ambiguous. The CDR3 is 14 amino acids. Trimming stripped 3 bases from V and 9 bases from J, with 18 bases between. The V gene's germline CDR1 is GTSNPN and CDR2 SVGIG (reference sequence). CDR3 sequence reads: CAWRVYARWGPQHF. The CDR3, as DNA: TGTGCCTGGAGGGTGTATGCCCGATGGGGGCCCCAGCATTTT.

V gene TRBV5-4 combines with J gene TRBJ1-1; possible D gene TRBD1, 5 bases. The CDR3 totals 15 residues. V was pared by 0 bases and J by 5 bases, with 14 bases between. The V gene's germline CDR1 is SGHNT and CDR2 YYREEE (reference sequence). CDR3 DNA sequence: TGTGCCAGCAGCTTGGTTTCGGGACTAGTAACTGAAGCTTTCTTT. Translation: CASSLVSGLVTEAFF.

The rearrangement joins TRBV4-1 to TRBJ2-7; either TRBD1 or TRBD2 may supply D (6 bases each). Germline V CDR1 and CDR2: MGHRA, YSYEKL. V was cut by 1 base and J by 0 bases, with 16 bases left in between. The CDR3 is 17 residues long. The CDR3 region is CASSQVTRGPSSYEQYF. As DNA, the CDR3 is TGCGCCAGCAGCCAAGTAACCCGGGGGCCAAGCTCCTACGAGCAGTACTTC.

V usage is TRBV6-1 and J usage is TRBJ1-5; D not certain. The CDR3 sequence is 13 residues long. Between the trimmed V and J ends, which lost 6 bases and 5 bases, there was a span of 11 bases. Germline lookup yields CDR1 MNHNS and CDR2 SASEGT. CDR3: CASSTASDQPQHF. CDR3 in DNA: TGTGCCAGCAGCACAGCGTCGGATCAGCCCCAGCATTTT.

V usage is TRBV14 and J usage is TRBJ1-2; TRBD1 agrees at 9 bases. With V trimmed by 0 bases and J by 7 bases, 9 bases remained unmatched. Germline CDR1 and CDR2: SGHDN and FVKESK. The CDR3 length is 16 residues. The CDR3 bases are TGTGCCAGCAGCCAAGATGATTGGGACAGGGAAGGTGGCTACACCTTC. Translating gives CASSQDDWDREGGYTF.

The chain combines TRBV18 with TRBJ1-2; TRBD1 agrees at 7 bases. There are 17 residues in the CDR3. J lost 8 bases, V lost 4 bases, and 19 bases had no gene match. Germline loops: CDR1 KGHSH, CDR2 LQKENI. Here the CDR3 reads CASSRETGISGMGGYTF. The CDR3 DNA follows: TGTGCCAGCTCACGAGAGACAGGGATATCGGGAATGGGAGGCTACACCTTC.

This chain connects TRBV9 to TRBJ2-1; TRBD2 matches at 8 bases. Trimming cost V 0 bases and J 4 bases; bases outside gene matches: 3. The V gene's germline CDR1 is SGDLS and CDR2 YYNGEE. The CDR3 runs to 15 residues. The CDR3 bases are TGTGCCAGCAGCGTAGAGAGCGGGGGTTACAATGAGCAGTTCTTC. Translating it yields CASSVESGGYNEQFF.

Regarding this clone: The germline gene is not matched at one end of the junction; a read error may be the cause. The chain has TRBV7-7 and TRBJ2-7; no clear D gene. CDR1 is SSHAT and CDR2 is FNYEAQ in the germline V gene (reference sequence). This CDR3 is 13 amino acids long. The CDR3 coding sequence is TGTGCTAGCAGCTTAGCTTTAGAGAACGAGCAGTACTTC. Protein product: CASSLALENEQYF.

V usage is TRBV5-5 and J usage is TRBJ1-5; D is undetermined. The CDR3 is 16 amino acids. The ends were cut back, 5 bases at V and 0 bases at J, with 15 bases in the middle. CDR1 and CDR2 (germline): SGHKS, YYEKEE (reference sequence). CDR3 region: CASSFGNFGSNQPQHF. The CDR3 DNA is TGTGCCAGCAGTTTTGGTAACTTTGGTAGCAATCAGCCCCAGCATTTT.

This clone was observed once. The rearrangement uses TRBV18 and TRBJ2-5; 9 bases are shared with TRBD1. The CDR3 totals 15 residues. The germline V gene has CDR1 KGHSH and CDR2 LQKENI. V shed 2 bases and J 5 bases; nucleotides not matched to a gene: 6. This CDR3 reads CASSPAGTGRETQYF. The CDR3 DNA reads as TGTGCCAGCTCACCAGCCGGGACAGGGCGGGAGACCCAGTACTTC.

The CDR3 is CASSQGGGGDTQYF. In DNA, the CDR3 is TGTGCCAGCAGCCAAGGTGGGGGGGGAGATACGCAGTATTTT. This rearrangement joins TRBV4-2 to TRBJ2-3; 7 bases fit TRBD2. V gave up 1 base and J gave up 5 bases; unmatched junction bases: 3. CDR3 length equals 14 residues. CDR1 is LGHNA, CDR2 YNFKEQ, per germline.

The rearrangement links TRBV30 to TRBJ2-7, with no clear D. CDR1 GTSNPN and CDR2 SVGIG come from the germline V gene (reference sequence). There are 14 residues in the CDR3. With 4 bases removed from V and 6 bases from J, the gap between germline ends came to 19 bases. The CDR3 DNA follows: TGTGCCTGGACTTCGCACCTCGTGGGCGGCGAGCAGTACTTC. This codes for CAWTSHLVGGEQYF.

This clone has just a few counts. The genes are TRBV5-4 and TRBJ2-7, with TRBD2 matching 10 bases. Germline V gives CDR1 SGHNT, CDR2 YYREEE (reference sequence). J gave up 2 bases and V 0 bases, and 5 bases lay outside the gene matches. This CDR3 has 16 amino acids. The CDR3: CASSLAGSGGAYEQYF. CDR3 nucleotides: TGTGCCAGCAGCTTGGCCGGAAGCGGGGGGGCCTACGAGCAGTACTTC.

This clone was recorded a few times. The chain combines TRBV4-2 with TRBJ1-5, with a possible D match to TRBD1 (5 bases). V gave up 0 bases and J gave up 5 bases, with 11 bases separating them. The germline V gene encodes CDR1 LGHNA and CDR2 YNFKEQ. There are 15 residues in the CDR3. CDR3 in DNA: TGTGCCAGCAGCCAAGAAGGATGGGGGGATCAGCCCCAGCATTTT. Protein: CASSQEGWGDQPQHF.

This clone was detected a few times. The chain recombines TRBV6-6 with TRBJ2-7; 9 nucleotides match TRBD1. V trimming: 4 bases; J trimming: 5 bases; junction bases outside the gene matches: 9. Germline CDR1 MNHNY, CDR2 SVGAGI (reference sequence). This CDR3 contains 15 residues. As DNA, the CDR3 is TGTGCCAGCAGTTCACCCTCGACAGGGGGTAACGAGCAGTACTTC. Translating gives CASSSPSTGGNEQYF.

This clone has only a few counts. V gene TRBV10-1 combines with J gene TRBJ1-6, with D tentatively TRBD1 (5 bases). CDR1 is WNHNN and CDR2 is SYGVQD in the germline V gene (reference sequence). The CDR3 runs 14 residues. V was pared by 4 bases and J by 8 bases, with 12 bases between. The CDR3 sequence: CASSVSGRHSPLHF. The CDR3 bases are TGCGCCAGCAGTGTATCGGGACGACATTCACCCCTCCACTTT.

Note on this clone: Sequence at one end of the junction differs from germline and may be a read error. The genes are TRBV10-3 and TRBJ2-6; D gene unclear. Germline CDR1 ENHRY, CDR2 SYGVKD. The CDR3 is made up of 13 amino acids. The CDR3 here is CAMSGSGANVLTF. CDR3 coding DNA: TGTGCCATGAGTGGCTCTGGGGCCAACGTCCTGACTTTC.

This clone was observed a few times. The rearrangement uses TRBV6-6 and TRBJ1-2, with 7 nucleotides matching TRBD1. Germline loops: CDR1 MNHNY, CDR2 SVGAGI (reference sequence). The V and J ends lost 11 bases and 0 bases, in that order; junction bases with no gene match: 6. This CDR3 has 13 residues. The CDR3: CAVRDSSNYGYTF. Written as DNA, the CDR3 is TGTGCCGTAAGGGACAGTTCTAACTATGGCTACACCTTC.

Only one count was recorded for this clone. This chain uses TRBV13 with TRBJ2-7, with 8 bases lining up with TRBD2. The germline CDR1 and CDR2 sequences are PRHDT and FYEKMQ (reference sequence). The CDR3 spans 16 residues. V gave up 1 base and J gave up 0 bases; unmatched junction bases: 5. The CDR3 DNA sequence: TGTGCCAGCAGCTTAGCGGGGGGGTCAAGCTCCTACGAGCAGTACTTC. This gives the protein CASSLAGGSSSYEQYF.

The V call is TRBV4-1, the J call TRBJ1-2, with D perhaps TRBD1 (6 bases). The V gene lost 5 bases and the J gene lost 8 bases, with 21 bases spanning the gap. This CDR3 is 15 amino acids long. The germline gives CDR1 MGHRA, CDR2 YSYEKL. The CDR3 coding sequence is TGCGCCAGCAGCATCTCTAACAGGGACCCGGGGGGCTACACCTTC. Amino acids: CASSISNRDPGGYTF.